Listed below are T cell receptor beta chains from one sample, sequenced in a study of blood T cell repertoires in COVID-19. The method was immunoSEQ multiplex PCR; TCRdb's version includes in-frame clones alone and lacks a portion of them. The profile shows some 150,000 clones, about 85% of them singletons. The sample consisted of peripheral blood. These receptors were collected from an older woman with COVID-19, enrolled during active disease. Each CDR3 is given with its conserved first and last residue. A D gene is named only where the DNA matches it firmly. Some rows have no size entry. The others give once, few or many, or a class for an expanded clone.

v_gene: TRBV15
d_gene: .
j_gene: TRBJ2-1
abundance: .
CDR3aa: CATSRAGPNNEQFF
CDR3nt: TGTGCCACCAGCAGAGCGGGTCCTAATAATGAGCAGTTCTTC

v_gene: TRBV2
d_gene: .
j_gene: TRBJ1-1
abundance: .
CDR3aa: CASTPRRTPNTEAFF
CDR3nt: TGTGCCAGCACTCCTAGGAGGACCCCGAACACTGAAGCTTTCTTT

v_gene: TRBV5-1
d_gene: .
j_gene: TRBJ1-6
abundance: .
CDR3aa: CASTRQSSYNSPLHF
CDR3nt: TGCGCCAGTACTCGACAGAGCTCCTATAATTCACCCCTCCACTTT

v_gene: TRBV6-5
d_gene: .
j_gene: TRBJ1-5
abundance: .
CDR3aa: CASSQRGGQPQHF
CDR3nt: TGTGCCAGCAGTCAACGGGGGGGCCAGCCCCAGCATTTT

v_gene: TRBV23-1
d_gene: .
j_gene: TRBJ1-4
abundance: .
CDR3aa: CASSPGSEKLFF
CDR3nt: TGCGCCAGCAGCCCAGGGTCGGAAAAACTGTTTTTT

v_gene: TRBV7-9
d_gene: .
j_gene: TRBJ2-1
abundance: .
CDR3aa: CASSALAGLAYNEQFF
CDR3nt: TGTGCCAGCAGCGCTTTGGCGGGCCTAGCCTACAATGAGCAGTTCTTC

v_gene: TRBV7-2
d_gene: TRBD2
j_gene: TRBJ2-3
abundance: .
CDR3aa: CASSFTAGLGGDTQYF
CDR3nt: TGTGCCAGCAGCTTCACCGCGGGACTAGGGGGGGATACGCAGTATTTT

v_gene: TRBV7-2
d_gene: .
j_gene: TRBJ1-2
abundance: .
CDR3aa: CASSLASAGGYTF
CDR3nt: TGTGCCAGCAGCTTAGCGAGTGCCGGGGGCTACACCTTC

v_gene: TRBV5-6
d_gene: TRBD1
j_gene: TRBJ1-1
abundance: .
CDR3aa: CASSWTGSVNTEAFF
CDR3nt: TGTGCCAGCAGCTGGACAGGGTCGGTGAACACTGAAGCTTTCTTT

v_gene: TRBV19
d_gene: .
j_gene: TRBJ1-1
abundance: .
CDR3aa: CASSIRGGAAFF
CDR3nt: TGTGCCAGTAGTATCCGTGGGGGCGCGGCTTTCTTT

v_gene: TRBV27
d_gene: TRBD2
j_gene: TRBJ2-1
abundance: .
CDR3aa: CASSPIAGHRDNEQFF
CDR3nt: TGTGCCAGCAGCCCTATAGCGGGACATCGGGACAATGAGCAGTTCTTC

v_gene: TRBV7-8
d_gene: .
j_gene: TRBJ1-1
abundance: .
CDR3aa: CASSASQNTEAFF
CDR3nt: TGTGCCAGCAGCGCTAGCCAGAACACTGAAGCTTTCTTT

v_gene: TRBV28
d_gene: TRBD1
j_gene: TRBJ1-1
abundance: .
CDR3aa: CASSPGGLDTEAFF
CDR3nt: TGTGCCAGCAGCCCAGGGGGCTTGGACACTGAAGCTTTCTTT

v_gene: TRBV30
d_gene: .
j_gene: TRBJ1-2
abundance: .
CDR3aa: CAWSVLGQNYGYTF
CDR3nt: TGTGCCTGGAGTGTTCTGGGACAAAACTATGGCTACACCTTC

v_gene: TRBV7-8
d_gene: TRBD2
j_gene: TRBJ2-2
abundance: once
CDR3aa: CASSPTRQAGGQNTGELFF
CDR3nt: TGTGCCAGCAGCCCTACACGTCAGGCGGGGGGGCAGAACACCGGGGAGCTGTTTTTT

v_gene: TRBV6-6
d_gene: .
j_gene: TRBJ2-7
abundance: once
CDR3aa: CASSYVEALEQYF
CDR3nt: TGTGCCAGCAGTTACGTTGAGGCGTTGGAGCAGTACTTC

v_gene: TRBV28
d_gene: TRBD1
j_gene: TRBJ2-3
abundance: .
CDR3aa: CATDRDRTDTQYF
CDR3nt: TGTGCCACCGACAGGGATCGCACAGATACGCAGTATTTT

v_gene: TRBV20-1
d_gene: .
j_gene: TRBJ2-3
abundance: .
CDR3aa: CSASVNGAGYTDTQYF
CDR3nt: TGCAGTGCTAGTGTCAACGGAGCGGGCTACACAGATACGCAGTATTTT

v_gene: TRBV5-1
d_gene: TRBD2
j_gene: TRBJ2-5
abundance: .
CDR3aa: CASSSRTSGSSETQYF
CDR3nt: TGCGCCAGCAGCTCCCGGACTAGCGGGAGCTCAGAGACCCAGTACTTC

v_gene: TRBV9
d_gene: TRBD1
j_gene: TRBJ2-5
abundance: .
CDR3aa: CASSARRTGIQETQYF
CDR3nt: TGTGCCAGCAGCGCCCGAAGGACAGGGATTCAAGAGACCCAGTACTTC

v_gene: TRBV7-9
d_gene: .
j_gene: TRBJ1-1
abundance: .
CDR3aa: CASSRKGGGTEAFF
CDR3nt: TGTGCCAGCAGTAGGAAGGGCGGAGGGACTGAAGCTTTCTTT

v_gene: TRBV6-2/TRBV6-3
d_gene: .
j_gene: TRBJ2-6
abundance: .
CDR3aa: CASSLSPREAGSGANVLTF
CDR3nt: TGTGCCAGCAGTCTGAGTCCCAGGGAGGCAGGCTCTGGGGCCAACGTCCTGACTTTC

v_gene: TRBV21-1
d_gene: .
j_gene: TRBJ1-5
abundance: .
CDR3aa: CASSRKRTDQPQHF
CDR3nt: TGTGCCAGCAGCCGAAAAAGGACAGACCAGCCCCAGCATTTT

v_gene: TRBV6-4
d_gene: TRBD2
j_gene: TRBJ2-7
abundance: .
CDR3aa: CASSERRPGLAVSYEQYF
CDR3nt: TGTGCCAGCAGTGAACGGCGTCCCGGACTAGCGGTATCCTACGAGCAGTACTTC

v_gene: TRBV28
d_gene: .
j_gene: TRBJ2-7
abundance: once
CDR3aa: CASRLSSYEQYF
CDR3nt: TGTGCCAGCAGGCTTAGCTCCTACGAGCAGTACTTC

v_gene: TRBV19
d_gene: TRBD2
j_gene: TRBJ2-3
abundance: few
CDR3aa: CASSMIRGRGPDTQYF
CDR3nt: TGTGCCAGTAGTATGATTCGCGGGAGAGGGCCAGATACGCAGTATTTT

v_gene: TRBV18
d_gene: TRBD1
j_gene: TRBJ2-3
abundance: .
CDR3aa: CASSERSPGQGQTDTQYF
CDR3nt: TGTGCCAGCTCGGAACGATCGCCGGGACAGGGGCAAACAGATACGCAGTATTTT

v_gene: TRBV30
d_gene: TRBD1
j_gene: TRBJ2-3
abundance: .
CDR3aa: CAWSPRTGSTDTQYF
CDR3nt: TGTGCCTGGAGTCCTCGGACAGGGTCCACAGATACGCAGTATTTT

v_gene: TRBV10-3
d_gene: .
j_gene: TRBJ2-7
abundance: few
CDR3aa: CAISDSVGAYEQYF
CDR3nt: TGTGCCATCAGTGACTCCGTGGGAGCCTACGAGCAGTACTTC

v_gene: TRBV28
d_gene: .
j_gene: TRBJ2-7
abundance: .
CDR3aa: CASSETGFHEQYF
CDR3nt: TGTGCCAGCAGTGAAACAGGGTTCCACGAGCAGTACTTC

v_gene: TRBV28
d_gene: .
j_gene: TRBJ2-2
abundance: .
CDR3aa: CASSPRTRGELFF
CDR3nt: TGTGCCAGCAGTCCGCGGACACGCGGGGAGCTGTTTTTT

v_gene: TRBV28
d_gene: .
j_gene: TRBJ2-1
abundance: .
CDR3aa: CASRESYNEQFF
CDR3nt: TGTGCCAGCAGAGAGTCCTACAATGAGCAGTTCTTC

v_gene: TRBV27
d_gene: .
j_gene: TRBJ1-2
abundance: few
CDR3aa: CASSLERGFYGYTF
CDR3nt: TGTGCCAGCAGTTTGGAGCGGGGATTCTATGGCTACACCTTC

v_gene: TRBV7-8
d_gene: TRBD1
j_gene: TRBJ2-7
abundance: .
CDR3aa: CASSPRRDRVNEQYF
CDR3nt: TGTGCCAGCAGCCCTCGACGGGACAGGGTGAACGAGCAGTACTTC

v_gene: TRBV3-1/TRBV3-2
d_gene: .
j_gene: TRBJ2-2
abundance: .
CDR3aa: CASNTGAGLSTGELFF
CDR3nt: TGTGCCAGCAATACCGGGGCGGGACTCAGCACCGGGGAGCTGTTTTTT

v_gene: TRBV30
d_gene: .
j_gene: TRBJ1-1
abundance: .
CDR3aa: CAWSRGGTEAFF
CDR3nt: TGTGCCTGGAGTAGGGGCGGCACTGAAGCTTTCTTT